This T cell receptor beta chain was documented in a study of cytomegalovirus exposure and HLA in healthy donors. 60 Vbeta and 13 Jbeta primers were used in PCR. Per the study methods: An analysis that came later counted 77 million or so unique TCR beta chains, 10 million to 12 million shared. Profiled with immunoSEQ multiplex PCR; TCRdb holds only in-frame clones, not every one. V and J calls and clone size follow that table, whereas D and trimming were derived from the DNA. The sample carries about 120,000 clones, more than 65% recorded once. Findings of the study overall: TCR beta V- and J-gene trimming was later associated with a missense DCLRE1C variant.

Worth noting for this clone: The antigen is not known.

Material for sequencing was PBMCs. The TCR was taken from a male donor in good health and CMV-seropositive.

CDR3 region: CASMGQENYAQYF. The CDR3 nucleotides are TGTGCCAGCATGGGACAGGAAAATTATGCGCAGTATTTT. The V gene is TRBV2, the J gene TRBJ2-3, with 8 bases aligning to TRBD1. This CDR3 contains 13 residues. V gave up 7 bases and J gave up 10 bases; unmatched junction bases: 10. Germline V gene sequence: CDR1 SNHLY, CDR2 FYNNEI.